This T cell receptor (beta chain) originates from a study of blood T cells in healthy people across ages. Combining a sample-barcoded 5' primer with a J-beta primer mix, a second PCR ran for roughly 6 to 11 cycles. TCRdb re-called the 5' RACE reads with MiXCR, one entry per CDR3 protein. The sample holds more than 450,000 distinct CDR3 sequences; around 27% are singletons and the top ten take approximately 4%. Looked up from germline, CDR1 is SQVTM and CDR2 is ANQGSEA. Trimming shortened V by 6 bases and J by 4 bases, and 16 bases separated the two germline ends. The CDR3 extends over 14 amino acids. Total RNA, at least 5 micrograms per sample, came from PBMCs. This clonotype was seen more than once but under ten times. These sequences were also reported in another study, on T cells of mothers and their children. That study adds: Donation was provided by three healthy Caucasian mothers along with their six children.

This clonotype originated in a boy aged 2 to 10 in good health. Sequencing used blood. The V and J genes are TRBV29-1 and TRBJ1-3, with D perhaps TRBD1 (6 bases). CDR3 bases: TGCAGCGTCGAAATAGGGGGATTGGGAAACACCATATATTTT. Translated: CSVEIGGLGNTIYF.